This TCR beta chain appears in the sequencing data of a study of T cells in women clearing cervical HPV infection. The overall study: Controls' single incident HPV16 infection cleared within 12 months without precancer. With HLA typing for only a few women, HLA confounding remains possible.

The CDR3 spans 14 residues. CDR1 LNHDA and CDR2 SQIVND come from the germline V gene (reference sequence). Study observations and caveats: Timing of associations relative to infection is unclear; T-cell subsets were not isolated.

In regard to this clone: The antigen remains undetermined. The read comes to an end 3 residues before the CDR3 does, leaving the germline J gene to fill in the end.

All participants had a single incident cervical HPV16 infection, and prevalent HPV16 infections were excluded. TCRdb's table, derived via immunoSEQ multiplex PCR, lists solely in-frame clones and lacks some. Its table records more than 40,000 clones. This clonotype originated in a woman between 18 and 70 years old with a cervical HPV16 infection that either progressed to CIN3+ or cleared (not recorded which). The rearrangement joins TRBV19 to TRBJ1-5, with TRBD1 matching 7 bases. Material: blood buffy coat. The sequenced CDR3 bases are TGTGCCAGTACACAGGGGTCCCTAGCAGATCCC. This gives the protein CASTQGSLADP. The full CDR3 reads CASTQGSLADPQHF.